The text below deals with one T cell receptor (beta chain). The target of this receptor is not known. Per-nucleotide qualities are absent, and no much larger clonotype sits a single base away. According to the germline V gene, CDR1 reads SGHRS and CDR2 reads YFSETQ. From cysteine to phenylalanine, the CDR3 is 15 amino acids long. The only DNA kept is the CDR3, 45 bases in frame from the first base. At the junction V is shortened by 3 bases and J by 1 base, with 12 bases in between. Systemically healthy Caucasian individuals from Russia, around 39 in total and aged roughly 6 to 100 years, were included as donors. Each donor gave about 9.8 milliliters of peripheral blood, drawn into EDTA-treated Vacutainer tubes. PBMCs were isolated by Ficoll-Paque density-gradient centrifugation, with at least 7 million obtained per sample. Total RNA was extracted from PBMCs with Trizol reagent, with at least 6 micrograms obtained per sample. For every donor, an aliquot of PBMCs went through flow cytometry to measure the percentages of naive CD45RAhigh/CD27high T cells.

The data stem from a study of blood T cells in healthy people across ages (dated by TCRdb to about 2015). With respect to the entire study: In model experiments, roughly one uniquely barcoded TCR beta cDNA molecule per two T cells was captured by template switching. To avoid experimental bias, donors of different ages were spread randomly across the sequencing lanes. Two additional independent replicas of 1 million unique cDNA reads from the same blood draw were analyzed for two donors (one aged 18 to 29 and one aged 80 or older). To track age-related changes in TCR beta repertoire diversity, the study relied on deep sequencing normalized with unique cDNA molecular identifiers. The donors were split into four age groups: young (average 16 years), middle-aged (roughly 40), aged (62) and long-lived (more than 80).

The receptor library was made with 5' RACE. The sample was run on an Illumina HiSeq 2500. A second roughly 6 to 12 cycle PCR used a sample-barcoded 5' primer and a J-beta primer mix. A template-switch 5' adaptor carrying 12 random nucleotides introduced a unique molecular identifier onto each TCR beta cDNA molecule. Each sample yielded at least 2.5 million CDR3-containing paired-end reads. The Mint cDNA synthesis kit, primed by a TRBC-specific oligonucleotide, was used to synthesize first-strand cDNA from all RNA. After uracil-DNA glycosylase treatment, a first 18-cycle PCR used universal primers M1SS and BC2_uni_R on all cDNA. In the original analysis: Normalization of each sample was performed by random selection of 1 million high-quality reads, each carrying a distinct molecular identifier. Reads sharing molecular identifiers were discarded rather than binned into consensus sequences. CDR3 identification, clonotype clustering and error correction used MiTCR with a Q25 quality threshold and the strictest error-elimination algorithm. A nonparametric unseen species model with Euler transformation was used to estimate lower-bound total TCR beta diversity. TCRdb redid the processing of the public reads, applying fastp at Q25 and MiXCR, and retained in-frame beta chains. Every distinct CDR3 protein forms one entry, paired with its most common genes and DNA. These V and J calls rely on TCRdb rather than the paper's analysis. Here the sample has around 1,500,000 distinct CDR3 sequences; 28% occur a single time. The top ten clonotypes cover approximately 7.7% of the sample.

The paper as a whole reports these results and caveats: The percentage of naive T cells measured by flow cytometry correlated strongly with observed TCR beta diversity. Compared with the aged group, the long-lived group had more naive CD4+ T cells, fewer expanded clones and increased TCR diversity, a pattern suggesting age selection. Estimates of total diversity based on one million sequenced T cells were considered lower bounds and underestimates. The CMV infection status of donors was not known, potentially confounding age-related changes in expanded clonotypes. As age increased, observed TCR beta diversity per million T cells dropped in a roughly linear way, and a significant reduction was already evident by age 40. Because profiling used bulk unsorted PBMCs, naive and antigen-experienced compartments could not be compared conclusively.

The receptor's source is a woman in her 30s in good health. Input material: blood. The chain joins TRBV5-1 to TRBJ2-3; the D segment cannot be called with confidence. Here the CDR3 is given as CASSSDASGTDTQYF. The DNA sequence reads TGCGCCAGCAGCTCGGACGCCTCTGGCACAGATACGCAGTATTTT.